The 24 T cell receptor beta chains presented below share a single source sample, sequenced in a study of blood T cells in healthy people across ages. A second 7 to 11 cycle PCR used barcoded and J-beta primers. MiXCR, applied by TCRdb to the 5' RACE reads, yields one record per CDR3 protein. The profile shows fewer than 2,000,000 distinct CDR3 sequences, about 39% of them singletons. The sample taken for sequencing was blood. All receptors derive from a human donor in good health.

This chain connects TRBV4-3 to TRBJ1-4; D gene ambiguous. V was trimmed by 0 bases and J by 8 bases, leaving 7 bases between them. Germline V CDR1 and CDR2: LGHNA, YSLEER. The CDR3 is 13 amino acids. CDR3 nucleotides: TGCGCCAGCAGCCAAGATGGAGAGGAAAAACTGTTTTTT. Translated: CASSQDGEEKLFF.

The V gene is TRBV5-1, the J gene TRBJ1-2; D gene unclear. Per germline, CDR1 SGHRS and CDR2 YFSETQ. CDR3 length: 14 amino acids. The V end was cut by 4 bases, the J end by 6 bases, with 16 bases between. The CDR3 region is CASSPRASIDGYTF. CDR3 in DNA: TGCGCCAGCAGCCCGAGGGCCAGCATCGATGGCTACACCTTC.

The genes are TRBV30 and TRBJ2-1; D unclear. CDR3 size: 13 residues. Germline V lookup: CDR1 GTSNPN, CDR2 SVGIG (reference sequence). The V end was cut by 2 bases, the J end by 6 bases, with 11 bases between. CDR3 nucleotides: TGTGCCTGGAGTTTTATTAGCCCCAATGAGCAGTTCTTC. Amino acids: CAWSFISPNEQFF.

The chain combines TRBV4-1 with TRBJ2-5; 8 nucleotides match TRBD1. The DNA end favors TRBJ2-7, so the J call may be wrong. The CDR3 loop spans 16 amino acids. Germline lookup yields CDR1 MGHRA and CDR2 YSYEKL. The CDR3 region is CASSDARTGSISEQYF. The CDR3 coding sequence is TGCGCCAGCAGCGACGCGAGGACAGGGAGTATCAGCGAGCAGTACTTC.

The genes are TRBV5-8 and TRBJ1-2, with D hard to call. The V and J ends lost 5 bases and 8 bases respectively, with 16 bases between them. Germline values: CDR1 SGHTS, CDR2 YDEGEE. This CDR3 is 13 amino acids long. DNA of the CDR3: TGTGCCAGCAGGCCTATCGCCGCCGGGGGCTACACCTTC. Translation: CASRPIAAGGYTF.

The CDR3 DNA is TGCAGTGCTTCACCCCCCGGGGAGACCCAGTACTTC. This sequence encodes CSASPPGETQYF. The V gene is TRBV20-1, the J gene TRBJ2-7; no reliable D call. The DNA end is more similar to TRBJ2-5, so the J call may be wrong. In germline, CDR1 is DFQATT, CDR2 SNEGSKA (reference sequence). This CDR3 is 12 amino acids long.

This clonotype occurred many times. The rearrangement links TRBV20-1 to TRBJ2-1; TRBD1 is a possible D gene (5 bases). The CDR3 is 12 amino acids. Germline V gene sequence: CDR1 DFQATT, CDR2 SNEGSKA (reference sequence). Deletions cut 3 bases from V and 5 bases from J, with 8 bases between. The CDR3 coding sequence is TGCAGTGCTAGGAAAGGGGACAATGAGCAGTTCTTC. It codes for CSARKGDNEQFF.

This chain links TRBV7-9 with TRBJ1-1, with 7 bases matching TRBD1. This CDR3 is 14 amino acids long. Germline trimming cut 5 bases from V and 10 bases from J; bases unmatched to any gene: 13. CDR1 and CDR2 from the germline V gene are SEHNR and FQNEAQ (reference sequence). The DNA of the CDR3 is TGTGCCAGCAGCCCGGGAACAGGGGCTAGGGGAGCTTTCTTT. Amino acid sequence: CASSPGTGARGAFF.

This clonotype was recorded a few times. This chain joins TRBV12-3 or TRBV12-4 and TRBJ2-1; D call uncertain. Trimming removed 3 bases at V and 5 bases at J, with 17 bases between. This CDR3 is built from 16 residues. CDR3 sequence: CASSFWETETNNEQFF. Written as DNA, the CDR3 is TGTGCCAGCAGTTTCTGGGAAACCGAAACCAACAATGAGCAGTTCTTC.

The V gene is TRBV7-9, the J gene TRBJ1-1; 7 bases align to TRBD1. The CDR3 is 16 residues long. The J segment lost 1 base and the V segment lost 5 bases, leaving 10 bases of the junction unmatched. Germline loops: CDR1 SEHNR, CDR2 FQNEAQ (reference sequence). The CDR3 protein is CASSAPTGSGNTEAFF. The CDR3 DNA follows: TGTGCCAGCAGCGCCCCGACAGGGAGCGGGAACACTGAAGCTTTCTTT.

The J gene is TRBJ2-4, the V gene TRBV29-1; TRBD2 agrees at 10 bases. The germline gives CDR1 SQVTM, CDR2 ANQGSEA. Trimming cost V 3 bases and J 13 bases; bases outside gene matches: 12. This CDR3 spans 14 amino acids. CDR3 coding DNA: TGCAGCGTTGACGGCCTAGCGGGGGAAAATGAGCAGTACTTC. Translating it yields CSVDGLAGENEQYF.

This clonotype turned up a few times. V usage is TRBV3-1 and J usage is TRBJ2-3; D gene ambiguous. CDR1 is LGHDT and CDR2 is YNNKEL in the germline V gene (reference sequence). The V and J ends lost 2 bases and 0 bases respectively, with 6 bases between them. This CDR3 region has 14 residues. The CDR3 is CASSQNPSTDTQYF. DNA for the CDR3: TGTGCCAGCAGCCAAAATCCCAGCACAGATACGCAGTATTTT.

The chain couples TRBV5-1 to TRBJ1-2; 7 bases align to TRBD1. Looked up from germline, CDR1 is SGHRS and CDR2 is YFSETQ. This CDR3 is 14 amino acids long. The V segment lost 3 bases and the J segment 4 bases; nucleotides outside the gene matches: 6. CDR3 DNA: TGCGCCAGCAGCTCGGACAGGAGAGCCTATGGCTACACCTTC. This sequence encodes CASSSDRRAYGYTF.

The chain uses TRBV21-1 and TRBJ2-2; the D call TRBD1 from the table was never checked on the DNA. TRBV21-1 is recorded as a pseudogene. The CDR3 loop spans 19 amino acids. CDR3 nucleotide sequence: TGTGCCAGCAGCACCCAATCCGGGACAGGGGGCTTTATGTCAGGGGAGCTGTTTTTT. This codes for CASSTQSGTGGFMSGELFF.

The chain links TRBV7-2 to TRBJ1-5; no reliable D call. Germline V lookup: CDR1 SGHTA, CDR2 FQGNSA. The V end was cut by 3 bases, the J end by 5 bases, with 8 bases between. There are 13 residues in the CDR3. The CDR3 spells CASSFLVDQPQHF. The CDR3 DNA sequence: TGTGCCAGCAGCTTCTTGGTTGATCAGCCCCAGCATTTT.

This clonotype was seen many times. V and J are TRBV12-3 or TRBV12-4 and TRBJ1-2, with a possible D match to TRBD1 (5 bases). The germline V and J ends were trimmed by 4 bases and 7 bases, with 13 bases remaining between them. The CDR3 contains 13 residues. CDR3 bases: TGTGCCAGCAGTTCTTGGGGGGAGGTTGGCTACACCTTC. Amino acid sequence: CASSSWGEVGYTF.

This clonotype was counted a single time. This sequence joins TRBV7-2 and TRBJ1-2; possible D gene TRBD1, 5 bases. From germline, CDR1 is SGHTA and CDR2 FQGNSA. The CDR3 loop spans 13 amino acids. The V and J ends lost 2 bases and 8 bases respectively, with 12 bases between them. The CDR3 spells CASSLLGQGGYTF. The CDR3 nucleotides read TGTGCCAGCAGCTTACTGGGGCAGGGAGGCTACACCTTC.

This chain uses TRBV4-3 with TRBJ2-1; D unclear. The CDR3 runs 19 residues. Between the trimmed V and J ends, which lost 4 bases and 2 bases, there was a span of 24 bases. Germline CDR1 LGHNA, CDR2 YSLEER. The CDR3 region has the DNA TGCGCCAGCAGCCGACAAGACAAGGAGTACACCCGTACCTACAATGAGCAGTTCTTC. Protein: CASSRQDKEYTRTYNEQFF.

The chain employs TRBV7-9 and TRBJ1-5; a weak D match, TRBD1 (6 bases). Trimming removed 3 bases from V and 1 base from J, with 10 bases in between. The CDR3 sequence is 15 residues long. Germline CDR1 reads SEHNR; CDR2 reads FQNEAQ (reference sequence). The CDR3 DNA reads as TGTGCCAGCAGCTTTGGGGGCCTGAGCAATCAGCCCCAGCATTTT. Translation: CASSFGGLSNQPQHF.

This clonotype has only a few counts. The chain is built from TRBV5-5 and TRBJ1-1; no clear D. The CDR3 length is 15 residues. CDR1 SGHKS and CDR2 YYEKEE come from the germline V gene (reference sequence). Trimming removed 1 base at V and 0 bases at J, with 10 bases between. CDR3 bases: TGTGCCAGCAGCTTGATGATTAGTATGAACACTGAAGCTTTCTTT. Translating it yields CASSLMISMNTEAFF.

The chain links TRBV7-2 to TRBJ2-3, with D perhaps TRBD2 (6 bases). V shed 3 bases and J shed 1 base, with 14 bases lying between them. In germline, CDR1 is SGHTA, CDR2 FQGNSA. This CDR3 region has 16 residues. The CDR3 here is CASSFSRGRGTDTQYF. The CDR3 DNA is TGTGCCAGCAGCTTTTCGCGGGGCAGGGGCACAGATACGCAGTATTTT.

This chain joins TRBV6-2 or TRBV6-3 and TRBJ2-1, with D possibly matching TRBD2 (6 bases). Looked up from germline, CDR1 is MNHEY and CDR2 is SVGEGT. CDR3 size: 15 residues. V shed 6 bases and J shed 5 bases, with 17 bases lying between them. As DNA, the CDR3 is TGTGCCAGCAGACTAGCCCGGGACTTCAACAATGAGCAGTTCTTC. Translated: CASRLARDFNNEQFF.

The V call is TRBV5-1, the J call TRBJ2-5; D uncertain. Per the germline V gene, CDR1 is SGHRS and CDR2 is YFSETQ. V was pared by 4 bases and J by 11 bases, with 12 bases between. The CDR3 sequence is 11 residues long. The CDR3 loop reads CASSGPLGQYF. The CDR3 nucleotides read TGCGCCAGCAGCGGTCCCCTGGGGCAGTACTTC.

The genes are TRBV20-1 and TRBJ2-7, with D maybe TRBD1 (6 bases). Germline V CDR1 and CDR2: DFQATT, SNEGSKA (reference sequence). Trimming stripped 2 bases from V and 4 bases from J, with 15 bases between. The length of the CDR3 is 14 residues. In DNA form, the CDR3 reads TGCAGTGCTAGAAAACAGGGAATCGGGTACGAGCAGTACTTC. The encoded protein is CSARKQGIGYEQYF.